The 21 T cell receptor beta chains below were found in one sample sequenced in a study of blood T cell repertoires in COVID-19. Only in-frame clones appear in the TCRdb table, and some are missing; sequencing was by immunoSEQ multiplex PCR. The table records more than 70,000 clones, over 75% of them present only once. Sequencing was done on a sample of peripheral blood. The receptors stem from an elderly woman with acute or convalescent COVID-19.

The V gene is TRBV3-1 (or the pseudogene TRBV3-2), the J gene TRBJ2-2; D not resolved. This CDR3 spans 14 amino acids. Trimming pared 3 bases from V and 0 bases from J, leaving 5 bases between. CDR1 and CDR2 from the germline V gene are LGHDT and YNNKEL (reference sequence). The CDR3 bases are TGTGCCAGCAGCCACACTGCGAACACCGGGGAGCTGTTTTTT. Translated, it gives CASSHTANTGELFF.

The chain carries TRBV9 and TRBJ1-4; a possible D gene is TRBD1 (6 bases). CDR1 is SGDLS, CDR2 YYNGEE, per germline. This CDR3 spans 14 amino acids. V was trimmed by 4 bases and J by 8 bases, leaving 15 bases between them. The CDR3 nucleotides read TGTGCCAGCAGCCCCCTAGGGGGGGAGGAAAAACTGTTTTTT. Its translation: CASSPLGGEEKLFF.

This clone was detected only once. CDR3 nucleotides: TGTGCCAGCAGCCGGTTCGCGGACACCGGGGAGCTGTTTTTT. It codes for CASSRFADTGELFF. This chain links TRBV28 with TRBJ2-2; D is unresolved. The CDR3 is 14 amino acids. The V end was cut by 6 bases, the J end by 3 bases, with 11 bases between. From germline, CDR1 is MDHEN and CDR2 SYDVKM. Using reference TRBV28 and TRBJ2-2 for the parts outside the CDR3, the full variable domain is DVKVTQSSRYLVKRTGEKVFLECVQDMDHENMFWYRQDPGLGLRLIYFSYDVKMKEKGDIPEGYSVSREKKERFSLILESASTNQTSMYLCASSRFADTGELFFGEGSRLTVL.

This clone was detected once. The CDR3 DNA is TGTGCCAGCAGTGAACAACCGACAGGGGGCAATGAAAAACTGTTTTTT. Its protein is CASSEQPTGGNEKLFF. V is TRBV6-1 and J is TRBJ1-4; the match to TRBD1 covers 10 bases. This CDR3 contains 16 residues. Unmatched junction bases numbered 5, after V lost 2 bases and J lost 5 bases. Germline V gene data show CDR1 as MNHNS and CDR2 as SASEGT.

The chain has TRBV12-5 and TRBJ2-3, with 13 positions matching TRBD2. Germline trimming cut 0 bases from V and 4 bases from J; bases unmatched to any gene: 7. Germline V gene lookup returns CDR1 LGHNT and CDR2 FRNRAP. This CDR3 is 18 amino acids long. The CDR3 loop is CASGLVTGLAGSADTQYF. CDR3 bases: TGTGCTAGTGGTTTGGTAACGGGACTAGCGGGATCTGCAGATACGCAGTATTTT. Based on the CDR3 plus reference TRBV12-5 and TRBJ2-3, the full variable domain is DARVTQTPRHKVTEMGQEVTMRCQPILGHNTVFWYRQTMMQGLELLAYFRNRAPLDDSGMPKDRFSAEMPDATLATLKIQPSEPRDSAVYFCASGLVTGLAGSADTQYFGPGTRLTVL.

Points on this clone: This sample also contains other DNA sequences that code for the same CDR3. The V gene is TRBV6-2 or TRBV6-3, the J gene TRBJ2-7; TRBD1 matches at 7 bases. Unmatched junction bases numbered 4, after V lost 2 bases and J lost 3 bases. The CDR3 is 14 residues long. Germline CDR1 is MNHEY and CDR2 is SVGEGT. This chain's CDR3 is CASSYSRGSYEQYF. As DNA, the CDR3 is TGTGCCAGCAGTTACAGCAGGGGGAGCTACGAGCAGTACTTC.

The CDR3 DNA is TGTGCCAGCAGCCCTGCGGGTGGAAATCAGCCCCAGCATTTT. It codes for CASSPAGGNQPQHF. The V call is TRBV7-8, the J call TRBJ1-5, with D unclear. This CDR3 has 14 amino acids. Germline V gives CDR1 SGHVS, CDR2 FQNEAQ. The V gene lost 5 bases and the J gene lost 4 bases, with 12 bases spanning the gap.

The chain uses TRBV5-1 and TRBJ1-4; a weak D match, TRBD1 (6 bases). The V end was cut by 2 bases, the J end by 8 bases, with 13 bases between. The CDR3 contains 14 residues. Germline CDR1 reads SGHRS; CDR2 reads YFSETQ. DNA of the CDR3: TGCGCCAGCAGCTTCAGTCAGGGGTCGGAAAAACTGTTTTTT. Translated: CASSFSQGSEKLFF.

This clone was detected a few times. CDR3 residues: CARSLVEQHRHYEQYF. The DNA for the CDR3 is TGTGCCAGAAGCTTGGTCGAGCAACACCGACACTACGAGCAGTACTTC. The V gene is TRBV5-3, the J gene TRBJ2-7; the D is unclear. TRBV5-3 carries the ORF label, with uncertain function. V was trimmed by 0 bases and J by 3 bases, leaving 16 bases between them. The CDR3 spans 16 residues.

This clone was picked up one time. The CDR3 region is CASSESLGAGSSYEQYF. In DNA form, the CDR3 reads TGTGCCAGCAGTGAATCCCTCGGGGCGGGGAGCTCCTACGAGCAGTACTTC. The chain carries TRBV25-1 and TRBJ2-7; TRBD2 is a possible D gene (6 bases). CDR1 is MGHDK, CDR2 SYGVNS, per germline. This CDR3 comprises 17 residues. Trimming removed 1 base at V and 0 bases at J, with 16 bases between.

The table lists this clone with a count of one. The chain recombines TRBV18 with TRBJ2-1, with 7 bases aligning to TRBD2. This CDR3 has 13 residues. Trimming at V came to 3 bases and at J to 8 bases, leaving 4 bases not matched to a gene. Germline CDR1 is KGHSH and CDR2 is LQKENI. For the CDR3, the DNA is TGTGCCAGCTCACCGGGGGGGACGGATGAGCAGTTCTTC. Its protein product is CASSPGGTDEQFF. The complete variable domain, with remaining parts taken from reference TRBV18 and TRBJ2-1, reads NAGVMQNPRHLVRRRGQEARLRCSPMKGHSHVYWYRQLPEEGLKFMVYLQKENIIDESGMPKERFSAEFPKEGPSILRIQQVVRGDSAAYFCASSPGGTDEQFFGPGTRLTVL.

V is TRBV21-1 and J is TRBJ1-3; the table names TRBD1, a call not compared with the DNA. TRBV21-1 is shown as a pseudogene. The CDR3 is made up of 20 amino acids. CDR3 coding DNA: TGTGCCAGCAGTCAATTCGAACAGGGGGCTTACAATCCCTCTGGAAACACCATATATTTT. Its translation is CASSQFEQGAYNPSGNTIYF.

CDR3 nucleotide sequence: TGCAGCGTTGGGCAGGGGGAACAGCCCCAGCATTTT. Translated, it gives CSVGQGEQPQHF. The rearrangement joins TRBV29-1 to TRBJ1-5, with TRBD1 matching over 7 bases. From germline, CDR1 is SQVTM and CDR2 ANQGSEA. This CDR3 is 12 amino acids long. With V trimmed by 4 bases and J by 7 bases, 4 bases remained unmatched.

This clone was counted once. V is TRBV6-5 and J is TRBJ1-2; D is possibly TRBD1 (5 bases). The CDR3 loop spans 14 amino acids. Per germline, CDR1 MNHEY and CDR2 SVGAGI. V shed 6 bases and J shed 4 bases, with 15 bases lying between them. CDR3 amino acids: CASRRTGDSYGYTF. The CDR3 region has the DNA TGTGCCAGCAGGCGCACAGGAGACTCCTATGGCTACACCTTC.

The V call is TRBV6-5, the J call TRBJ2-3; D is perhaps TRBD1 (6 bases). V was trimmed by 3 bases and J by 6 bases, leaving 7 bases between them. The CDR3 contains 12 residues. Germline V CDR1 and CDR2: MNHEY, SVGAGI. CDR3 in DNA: TGTGCCAGCAGTTATACAGGGGATACGCAGTATTTT. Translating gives CASSYTGDTQYF.

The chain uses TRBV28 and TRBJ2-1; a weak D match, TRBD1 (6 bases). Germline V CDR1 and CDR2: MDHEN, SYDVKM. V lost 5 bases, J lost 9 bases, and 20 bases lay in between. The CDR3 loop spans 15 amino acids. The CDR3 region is CASSPSSGVRSEQFF. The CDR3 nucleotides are TGTGCCAGCAGTCCTTCATCAGGGGTTCGCAGTGAGCAGTTCTTC. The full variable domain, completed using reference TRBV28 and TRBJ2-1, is DVKVTQSSRYLVKRTGEKVFLECVQDMDHENMFWYRQDPGLGLRLIYFSYDVKMKEKGDIPEGYSVSREKKERFSLILESASTNQTSMYLCASSPSSGVRSEQFFGPGTRLTVL.

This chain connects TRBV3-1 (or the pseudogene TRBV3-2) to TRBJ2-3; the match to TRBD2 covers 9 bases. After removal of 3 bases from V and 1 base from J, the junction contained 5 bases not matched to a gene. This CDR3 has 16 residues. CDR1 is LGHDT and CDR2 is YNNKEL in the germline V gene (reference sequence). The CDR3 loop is CASSQIRTSGTDTQYF. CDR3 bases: TGTGCCAGCAGCCAGATCCGGACTAGCGGCACAGATACGCAGTATTTT.

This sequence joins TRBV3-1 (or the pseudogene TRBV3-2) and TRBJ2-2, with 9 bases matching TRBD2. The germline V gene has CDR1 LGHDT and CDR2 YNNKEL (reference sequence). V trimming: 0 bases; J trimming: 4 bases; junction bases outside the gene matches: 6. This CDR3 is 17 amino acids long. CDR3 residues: CASSQERLAGSTGELFF. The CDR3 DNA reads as TGTGCCAGCAGCCAAGAACGGCTAGCGGGATCCACCGGGGAGCTGTTTTTT.

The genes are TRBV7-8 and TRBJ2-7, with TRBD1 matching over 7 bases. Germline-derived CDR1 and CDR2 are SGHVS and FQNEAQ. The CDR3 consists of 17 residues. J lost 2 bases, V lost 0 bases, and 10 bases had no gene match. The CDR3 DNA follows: TGTGCCAGCAGCTTAGCGGGTCGGGCAGGGGGAACCTACGAGCAGTACTTC. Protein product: CASSLAGRAGGTYEQYF. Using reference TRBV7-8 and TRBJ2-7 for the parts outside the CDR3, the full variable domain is GAGVSQSPRYKVAKRGQDVALRCDPISGHVSLFWYQQALGQGPEFLTYFQNEAQLDKSGLPSDRFFAERPEGSVSTLKIQRTQQEDSAVYLCASSLAGRAGGTYEQYFGPGTRLTVT.

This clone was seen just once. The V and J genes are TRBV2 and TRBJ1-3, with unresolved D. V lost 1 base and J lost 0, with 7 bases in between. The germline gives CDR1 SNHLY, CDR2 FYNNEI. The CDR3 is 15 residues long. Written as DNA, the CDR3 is TGTGCCAGCAGTGAAGTGACACCCTCTGGAAACACCATATATTTT. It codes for CASSEVTPSGNTIYF.

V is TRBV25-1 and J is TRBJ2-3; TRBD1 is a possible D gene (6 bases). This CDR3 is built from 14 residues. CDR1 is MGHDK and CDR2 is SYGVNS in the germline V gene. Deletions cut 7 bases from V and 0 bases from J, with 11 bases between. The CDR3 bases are TGTGCCAGCAAAGGGACAACTAGCACAGATACGCAGTATTTT. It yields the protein CASKGTTSTDTQYF.